The rows below give T cell receptor beta chains drawn from one sample of a study of cytomegalovirus exposure and HLA in healthy donors. TCRdb's copy holds only in-frame clones and misses some; the assay was immunoSEQ multiplex PCR. Here the sample spans 200,000 to 300,000 clones, 78% being singletons. Sample: PBMCs. The receptors were sampled from a boy under 18 in good health and CMV-seronegative. CDR3s include the opening cysteine and the closing phenylalanine or tryptophan. The order of the fields is J gene, V gene, D gene, clone size, CDR3 DNA, CDR3 protein. D genes are given only for firm matches. A clone size is listed for some rows: how often the clone was seen (once, few, many), or a class if it is expanded.

j_gene: TRBJ2-3
v_gene: TRBV7-7
d_gene: .
abundance: .
CDR3nt: TGTGCCAGCAGCTTAAGTTACGGAGCAGATACGCAGTATTTT
CDR3aa: CASSLSYGADTQYF

j_gene: TRBJ1-1
v_gene: TRBV2
d_gene: TRBD1
abundance: .
CDR3nt: TGTGCCAGCAGTACGCGACAGGGGAACACTGAAGCTTTCTTT
CDR3aa: CASSTRQGNTEAFF

j_gene: TRBJ2-1
v_gene: TRBV29-1
d_gene: .
abundance: few
CDR3nt: TGCAGCGTTGAACCGACCCAGAGGGATGAGCAGTTCTTC
CDR3aa: CSVEPTQRDEQFF

j_gene: TRBJ2-5
v_gene: TRBV6-5
d_gene: .
abundance: .
CDR3nt: TGTGCCAGCAGTTACTCGAGGGACTCGGGGGCCCAGTACTTC
CDR3aa: CASSYSRDSGAQYF

j_gene: TRBJ2-3
v_gene: TRBV7-2
d_gene: TRBD2
abundance: once
CDR3nt: TGTGCCAGCAGCTGGGGACTAGCGGGAGGGCCGGACGGAGATACGCAGTATTTT
CDR3aa: CASSWGLAGGPDGDTQYF

j_gene: TRBJ2-3
v_gene: TRBV10-3
d_gene: .
abundance: .
CDR3nt: TGTGCCGCAACATCATTGGGGGCCCTCACAGATACGCAGTATTTT
CDR3aa: CAATSLGALTDTQYF

j_gene: TRBJ2-3
v_gene: TRBV29-1
d_gene: TRBD2
abundance: .
CDR3nt: TGCAGCGTTGGGGGAGCGGGGGGGATGGATACGCAGTATTTT
CDR3aa: CSVGGAGGMDTQYF

j_gene: TRBJ2-7
v_gene: TRBV9
d_gene: .
abundance: .
CDR3nt: TGTGCCAGCGCCCCCGGACAGTTCCCCTACGAGCAGTACTTC
CDR3aa: CASAPGQFPYEQYF

j_gene: TRBJ1-1
v_gene: TRBV27
d_gene: TRBD1
abundance: .
CDR3nt: TGTGCCAGCAGTTGGAGGACAGGGAACACTGAAGCTTTCTTT
CDR3aa: CASSWRTGNTEAFF

j_gene: TRBJ2-5
v_gene: TRBV10-1
d_gene: TRBD2
abundance: few
CDR3nt: TGCGCCAGCAGTGCAGAGCGGGGGGGTCGGAAGACCCAGTACTTC
CDR3aa: CASSAERGGRKTQYF

j_gene: TRBJ2-5
v_gene: TRBV5-1
d_gene: .
abundance: .
CDR3nt: TGCGCCAGCAGGGCCGACCAAGAGACCCAGTACTTC
CDR3aa: CASRADQETQYF

j_gene: TRBJ2-7
v_gene: TRBV6-5
d_gene: TRBD2
abundance: .
CDR3nt: TGTGCCAGCAGACCAATTGGTAGCGGGGGACCGGAGCAGTACTTC
CDR3aa: CASRPIGSGGPEQYF

j_gene: TRBJ2-7
v_gene: TRBV6-1
d_gene: TRBD1
abundance: .
CDR3nt: TGTGCCAGCAGTGAAATCTGGACAGGGGGCCTCGAGCAGTACTTC
CDR3aa: CASSEIWTGGLEQYF

j_gene: TRBJ2-7
v_gene: TRBV5-1
d_gene: TRBD1
abundance: .
CDR3nt: TGCGCCAGCAGCATTGCCGGGACAGGGTCTGACGAGCAGTACTTC
CDR3aa: CASSIAGTGSDEQYF

j_gene: TRBJ1-1
v_gene: TRBV19
d_gene: .
abundance: .
CDR3nt: TGTGCCAGTAGTATAGAACAGATGAACACTGAAGCTTTCTTT
CDR3aa: CASSIEQMNTEAFF

j_gene: TRBJ2-5
v_gene: TRBV29-1
d_gene: TRBD2
abundance: .
CDR3nt: TGCAGCGCCGGGACTAGCGGGATAGAGACCCAGTACTTC
CDR3aa: CSAGTSGIETQYF

j_gene: TRBJ2-7
v_gene: TRBV5-1
d_gene: .
abundance: few
CDR3nt: TGCGCCAGCAGCCGTGGAGGGACGATTTCCTACGAGCAGTACTTC
CDR3aa: CASSRGGTISYEQYF

j_gene: TRBJ2-1
v_gene: TRBV7-9
d_gene: TRBD2
abundance: .
CDR3nt: TGTTCCAGCAGCTCCCGGACTAGCGGGACCCAGAGACCCTACAATGAGCAGTTCTTC
CDR3aa: CSSSSRTSGTQRPYNEQFF

j_gene: TRBJ2-5
v_gene: TRBV6-5
d_gene: TRBD1
abundance: .
CDR3nt: TGTGCCAGCAGTTTCAGGGGGCTCCGTCGAGAGACCCAGTACTTC
CDR3aa: CASSFRGLRRETQYF

j_gene: TRBJ2-1
v_gene: TRBV29-1
d_gene: TRBD2
abundance: .
CDR3nt: TGCAGCGTTGCCCGCGGGGGGGCGGGTAATGAGCAGTTCTTC
CDR3aa: CSVARGGAGNEQFF

j_gene: TRBJ2-3
v_gene: TRBV19
d_gene: .
abundance: few
CDR3nt: TGTGCCAGTACCGATGGAGGGGATTCAACAGATACGCAGTATTTT
CDR3aa: CASTDGGDSTDTQYF

j_gene: TRBJ2-7
v_gene: TRBV7-2
d_gene: TRBD2
abundance: .
CDR3nt: TGTGCCAGCAGCTTTTTAGCGGGGGAAGCTTACGAGCAGTACTTC
CDR3aa: CASSFLAGEAYEQYF

j_gene: TRBJ1-6
v_gene: TRBV5-4
d_gene: TRBD1
abundance: .
CDR3nt: TGTGCCAGCAGCCCCCGACAGGGCAATAATTCACCCCTCCACTTT
CDR3aa: CASSPRQGNNSPLHF

j_gene: TRBJ2-7
v_gene: TRBV5-6
d_gene: .
abundance: .
CDR3nt: TGTGCCAGCAGCTTGAGGGCGGGTGGGCAGTACTTC
CDR3aa: CASSLRAGGQYF

j_gene: TRBJ1-1
v_gene: TRBV5-1
d_gene: TRBD1
abundance: .
CDR3nt: TGCGCCAGCAGCTGGGGACAGGGGGTGAACACTGAAGCTTTCTTT
CDR3aa: CASSWGQGVNTEAFF

j_gene: TRBJ1-4
v_gene: TRBV4-1
d_gene: .
abundance: .
CDR3nt: TGCGCCAGCAGCCAAGCTGTGCGTGGCAGGATTGAAAAACTGTTTTTT
CDR3aa: CASSQAVRGRIEKLFF

j_gene: TRBJ2-3
v_gene: TRBV7-2
d_gene: .
abundance: .
CDR3nt: TGTGCCAGCAGCTACGACCGCGGAGATACGCAGTATTTT
CDR3aa: CASSYDRGDTQYF

j_gene: TRBJ1-6
v_gene: TRBV5-6
d_gene: .
abundance: .
CDR3nt: TGTGCCAGCAGCTACGACCGGAGCTCCTATAATTCACCCCTCCACTTT
CDR3aa: CASSYDRSSYNSPLHF

j_gene: TRBJ1-4
v_gene: TRBV6-5
d_gene: TRBD1
abundance: .
CDR3nt: TGTGCCAGCAGTACCGACAGGGGTCGGGAAAAACTGTTTTTT
CDR3aa: CASSTDRGREKLFF

j_gene: TRBJ1-1
v_gene: TRBV7-9
d_gene: TRBD1
abundance: .
CDR3nt: TGTGCCAGCAGCTTAGTGACAGGGCTTGAAGCTTTCTTT
CDR3aa: CASSLVTGLEAFF

j_gene: TRBJ2-6
v_gene: TRBV5-1
d_gene: TRBD2
abundance: .
CDR3nt: TGCGCCAACAGCTTAAGAATAGCGGGAGGGCCCTCTGGGGCCAACGTCCTGACTTTC
CDR3aa: CANSLRIAGGPSGANVLTF

j_gene: TRBJ2-3
v_gene: TRBV5-1
d_gene: TRBD2
abundance: .
CDR3nt: TGCGCCAGCAGCGGACTAGCGGGGGGCACAGATACGCAGTATTTT
CDR3aa: CASSGLAGGTDTQYF

j_gene: TRBJ2-5
v_gene: TRBV6-1
d_gene: TRBD2
abundance: .
CDR3nt: TGTGCCAGCAAGCCTAGCGGGAGAGAAGAGACCCAGTACTTC
CDR3aa: CASKPSGREETQYF

j_gene: TRBJ1-1
v_gene: TRBV5-6
d_gene: .
abundance: .
CDR3nt: TGTGCCAGCAGCTTCCCCTCGAACACTGAAGCTTTCTTT
CDR3aa: CASSFPSNTEAFF

j_gene: TRBJ2-7
v_gene: TRBV7-8
d_gene: TRBD1
abundance: .
CDR3nt: TGTGCCAGCAGCTTATCTCCGGGACAGTACTACGAGCAGTACTTC
CDR3aa: CASSLSPGQYYEQYF

j_gene: TRBJ2-1
v_gene: TRBV10-1
d_gene: .
abundance: .
CDR3nt: TGCGCCAGCAGTGAATTGAGGAGCCGGGATGAGCAGTTCTTC
CDR3aa: CASSELRSRDEQFF

j_gene: TRBJ1-2
v_gene: TRBV4-1
d_gene: TRBD1
abundance: .
CDR3nt: TGCGCCAGCAGCCAGGGCCGGGACAGGGTCTATGGCTACACCTTC
CDR3aa: CASSQGRDRVYGYTF

j_gene: TRBJ1-1
v_gene: TRBV29-1
d_gene: .
abundance: .
CDR3nt: TGCAGCGTTTCACAGCTGCAAGCGGATGAAGCTTTCTTT
CDR3aa: CSVSQLQADEAFF

j_gene: TRBJ2-5
v_gene: TRBV15
d_gene: .
abundance: .
CDR3nt: TGTGCCACCAGCAGAGCCCGGGGGGCCTCAGAGACCCAGTACTTC
CDR3aa: CATSRARGASETQYF